What follows is one TCR beta chain and its context. The CDR3 covers 15 residues. The germline V gene encodes CDR1 SGHAT and CDR2 FQNNGV. Trimming took 1 base from V and 0 from J, leaving 7 bases between them. The sample comes from a study of blood T cell repertoires in COVID-19. On the study more broadly: Researchers got acute and convalescent COVID-19 samples from the United States, Italy and Spain. T cells, B-cell-depleted T cells, or PBMCs provided the cDNA or gDNA that served as material.

How the authors handled the data: Estimation of nucleated cell counts relied on the amplification of reference gene primers. This table comes from immunoSEQ multiplex PCR, and its TCRdb copy is limited to in-frame clones, with some not included. Clonal size and the V and J genes are those of that table, whereas D and trimming came from the DNA. The sample contains 200,000 to 250,000 clones, 82% of which appear only once. The V and J genes are TRBV11-2 and TRBJ2-1, with unresolved D. The sequenced material came from peripheral blood. This TCR came from a woman aged 80 or over with acute or convalescent COVID-19. Written as DNA, the CDR3 is TGTGCCAGCAGCTTAGCCTGGGCCTCCTACAATGAGCAGTTCTTC. As protein: CASSLAWASYNEQFF.